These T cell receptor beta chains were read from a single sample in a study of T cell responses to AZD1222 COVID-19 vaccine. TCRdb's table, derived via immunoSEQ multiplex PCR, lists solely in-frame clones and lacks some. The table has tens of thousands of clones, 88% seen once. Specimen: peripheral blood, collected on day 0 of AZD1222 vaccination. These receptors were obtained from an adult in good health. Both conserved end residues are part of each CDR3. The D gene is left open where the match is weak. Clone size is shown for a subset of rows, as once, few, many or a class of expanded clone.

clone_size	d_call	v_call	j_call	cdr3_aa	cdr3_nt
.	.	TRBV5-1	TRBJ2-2	CASREGAGELFF	TGCGCCAGCAGGGAGGGGGCCGGGGAGCTGTTTTTT
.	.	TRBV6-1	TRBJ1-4	CASSEDRQGFNEKLFF	TGTGCCAGCAGTGAAGATAGGCAGGGGTTTAATGAAAAACTGTTTTTT
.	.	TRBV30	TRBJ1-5	CAWSPGGDQPQHF	TGTGCCTGGAGCCCAGGAGGGGATCAGCCCCAGCATTTT
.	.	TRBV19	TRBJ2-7	CASSYRVDSYEQYF	TGTGCCAGTAGTTACAGGGTTGACTCCTACGAGCAGTACTTC
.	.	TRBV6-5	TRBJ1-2	CASRAPGADGYTF	TGTGCCAGCAGGGCTCCGGGGGCAGATGGCTACACCTTC
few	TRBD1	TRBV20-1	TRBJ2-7	CSARQGEQYF	TGCAGTGCAAGACAGGGTGAGCAGTACTTC
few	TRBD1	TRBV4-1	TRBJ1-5	CASSLRQGLNQPQHF	TGCGCCAGCAGCCTAAGACAGGGTCTCAATCAGCCCCAGCATTTT
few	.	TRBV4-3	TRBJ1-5	CASSQSAYNQPQHF	TGCGCCAGCAGCCAATCGGCGTACAATCAGCCCCAGCATTTT
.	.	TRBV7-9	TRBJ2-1	CASSATNEQFF	TGTGCCAGCAGCGCCACGAATGAGCAGTTCTTC
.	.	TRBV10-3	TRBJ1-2	CAISDQGLGTQYGYTF	TGTGCCATCAGCGATCAGGGACTCGGTACTCAATATGGCTACACCTTC
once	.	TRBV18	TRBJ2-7	CASSPDGYEQYF	TGTGCCAGCTCTCCTGACGGCTACGAGCAGTACTTC
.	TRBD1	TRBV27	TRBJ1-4	CASSFDPGTGGKKLFF	TGTGCCAGCAGTTTCGACCCCGGGACAGGGGGCAAAAAACTGTTTTTT
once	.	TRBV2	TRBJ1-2	CASSHRGYDGYTF	TGTGCCAGCAGCCATCGAGGGTACGATGGCTACACCTTC
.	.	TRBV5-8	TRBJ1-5	CASSDYSPNQPQHF	TGTGCCAGCAGCGACTACAGCCCCAATCAGCCCCAGCATTTT
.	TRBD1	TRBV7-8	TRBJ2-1	CASSLGTGWKFF	TGTGCCAGCAGCTTGGGGACAGGGTGGAAGTTCTTC
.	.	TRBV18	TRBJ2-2	CASSPGGKNTGELFF	TGTGCCAGCTCACCGGGCGGAAAGAACACCGGGGAGCTGTTTTTT
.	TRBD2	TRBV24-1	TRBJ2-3	CATSDPKREGWDTQYF	TGTGCCACCAGTGACCCAAAGCGGGAGGGTTGGGATACGCAGTATTTT
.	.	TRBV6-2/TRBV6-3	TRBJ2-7	CASSNPGHQYEQYF	TGTGCCAGCAGTAACCCGGGACACCAGTACGAGCAGTACTTC
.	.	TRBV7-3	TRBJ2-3	CASSLNQGTDTQYF	TGTGCCAGCAGCTTAAACCAGGGCACAGATACGCAGTATTTT